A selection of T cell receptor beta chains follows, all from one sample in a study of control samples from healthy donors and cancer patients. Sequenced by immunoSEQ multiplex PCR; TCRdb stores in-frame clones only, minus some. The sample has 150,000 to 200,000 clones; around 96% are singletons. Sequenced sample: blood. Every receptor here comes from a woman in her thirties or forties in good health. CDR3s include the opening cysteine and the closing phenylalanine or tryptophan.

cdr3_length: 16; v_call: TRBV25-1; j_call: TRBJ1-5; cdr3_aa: CASSASGTASNQPQHF
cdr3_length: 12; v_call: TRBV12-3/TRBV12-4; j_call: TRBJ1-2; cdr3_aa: CASTEQGYGYTF
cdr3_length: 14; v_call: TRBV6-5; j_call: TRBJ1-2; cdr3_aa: CASSPGPSVHGYTF
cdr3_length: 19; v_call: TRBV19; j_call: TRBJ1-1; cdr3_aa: CASSIDWTGGVFRGTEAFF
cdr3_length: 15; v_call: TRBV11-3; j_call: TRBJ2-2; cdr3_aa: CASSLTGYHTGELFF
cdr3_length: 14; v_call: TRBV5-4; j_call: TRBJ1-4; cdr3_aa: CASSFNRGREKLFF
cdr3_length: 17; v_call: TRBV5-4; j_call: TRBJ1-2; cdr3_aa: CASSLDLGSNGNYGYTF
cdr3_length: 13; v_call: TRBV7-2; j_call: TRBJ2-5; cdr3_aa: CASSFTGGETQYF
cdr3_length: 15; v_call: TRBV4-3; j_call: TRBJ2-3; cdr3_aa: CASSQSHGSTDTQYF
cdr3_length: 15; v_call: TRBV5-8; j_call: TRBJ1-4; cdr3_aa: CASSLAGHRDEKLFF
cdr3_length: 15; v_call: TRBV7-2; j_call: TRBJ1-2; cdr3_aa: CASSSRTGLNYGYTF
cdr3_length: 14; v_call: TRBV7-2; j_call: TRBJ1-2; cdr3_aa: CASSLHGSNYGYTF
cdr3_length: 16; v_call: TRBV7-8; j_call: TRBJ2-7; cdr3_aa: CASSIPFWGRGHEQYF
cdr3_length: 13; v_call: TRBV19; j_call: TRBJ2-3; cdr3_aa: CASGFSSTDTQYF
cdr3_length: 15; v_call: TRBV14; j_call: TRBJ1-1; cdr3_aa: CASSLLERGHTEAFF
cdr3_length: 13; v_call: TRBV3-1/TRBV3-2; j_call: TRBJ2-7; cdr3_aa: CASRPGTTSEQYF
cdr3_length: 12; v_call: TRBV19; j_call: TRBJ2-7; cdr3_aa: CASSTATYEQYF
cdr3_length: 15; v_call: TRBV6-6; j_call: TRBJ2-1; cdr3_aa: CASSPPGGGNNEQFF
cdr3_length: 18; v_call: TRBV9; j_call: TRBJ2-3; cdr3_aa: CASSAYPSGGAFTDTQYF
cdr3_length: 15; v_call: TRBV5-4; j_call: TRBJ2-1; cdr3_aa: CASSSRLAGKNEQFF
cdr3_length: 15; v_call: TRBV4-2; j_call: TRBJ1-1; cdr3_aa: CASSQERGANTEAFF
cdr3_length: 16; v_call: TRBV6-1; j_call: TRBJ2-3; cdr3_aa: CASSESPRASTDTQYF
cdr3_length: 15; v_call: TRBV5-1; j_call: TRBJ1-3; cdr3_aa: CASSLAGAHGNTIYF
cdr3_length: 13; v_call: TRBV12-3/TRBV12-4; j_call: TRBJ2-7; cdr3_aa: CASSTVPSYEQYF
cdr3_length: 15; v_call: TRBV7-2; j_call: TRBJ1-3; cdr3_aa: CASSLGVNSGNTIYF
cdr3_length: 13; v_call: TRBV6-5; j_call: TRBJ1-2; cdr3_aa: CASSYLGGSGYTF
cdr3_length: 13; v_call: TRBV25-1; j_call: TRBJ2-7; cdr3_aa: CASRGKTTYEQYF
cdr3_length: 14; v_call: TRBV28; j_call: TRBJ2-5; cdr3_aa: CASSDRGRGETQYF
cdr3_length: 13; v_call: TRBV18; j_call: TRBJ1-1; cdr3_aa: CASSPDRGPEAFF
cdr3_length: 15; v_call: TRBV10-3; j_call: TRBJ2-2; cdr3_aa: CAINRGPTNTGELFF
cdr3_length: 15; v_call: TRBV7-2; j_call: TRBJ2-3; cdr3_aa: CASSLAPPRTDTQYF